Presented here are 32 T cell receptor beta chains from one specimen sequenced in a study of T cell clones after liver transplantation. TCRdb keeps only in-frame clones here, not all; method: immunoSEQ multiplex PCR. The table records about 21,000 clones, approximately 95% of them present only once. The input for sequencing was CD8+ T cells from blood, taken approximately 26 months after liver transplant. These TCRs come from a human patient who received a liver transplant. Some of the T cells might come from the graft donor.

V usage is TRBV7-9 and J usage is TRBJ2-1, with D possibly being TRBD2 (6 bases). V lost 4 bases and J 0 bases, leaving 16 bases between the germline ends. The CDR3 spans 17 residues. Germline lookup yields CDR1 SEHNR and CDR2 FQNEAQ (reference sequence). CDR3 in amino acids: CASSSRIAETSYNEQFF. In DNA, the CDR3 is TGTGCCAGCAGCTCAAGGATAGCGGAAACCTCCTACAATGAGCAGTTCTTC.

This chain links TRBV5-6 with TRBJ2-3; 12 nucleotides line up with TRBD2. Germline V gene lookup returns CDR1 SGHDT and CDR2 YYEEEE. V trimming: 6 bases; J trimming: 1 base; junction bases outside the gene matches: 6. This CDR3 contains 16 residues. CDR3 loop: CASTSGRVYRTDTQYF. CDR3 DNA sequence: TGTGCCAGCACTAGCGGGAGGGTGTACCGCACAGATACGCAGTATTTT.

This clone is deemed medium-sized. This chain links TRBV4-1 with TRBJ2-5, with D uncertain. The V end was cut by 0 bases, the J end by 4 bases, with 12 bases between. CDR1 is MGHRA and CDR2 is YSYEKL in the germline V gene. The CDR3 has 15 residues. In DNA, the CDR3 is TGCGCCAGCAGCCAAGAGGCCCAGAATCGAGAGACCCAGTACTTC. Protein: CASSQEAQNRETQYF.

The V and J genes are TRBV28 and TRBJ2-3; D perhaps matches TRBD1 (6 bases). Trimming pared 5 bases from V and 3 bases from J, leaving 15 bases between. Germline V lookup: CDR1 MDHEN, CDR2 SYDVKM. CDR3 length equals 15 residues. DNA of the CDR3: TGTGCCAGCAGTGCAGGGGAGTGGTCAACAGATACGCAGTATTTT. Translated, it gives CASSAGEWSTDTQYF. Together with reference TRBV28 and TRBJ2-3, the CDR3 gives the full variable domain: DVKVTQSSRYLVKRTGEKVFLECVQDMDHENMFWYRQDPGLGLRLIYFSYDVKMKEKGDIPEGYSVSREKKERFSLILESASTNQTSMYLCASSAGEWSTDTQYFGPGTRLTVL.

The table lists this clone with a count of one. V gene TRBV21-1 combines with J gene TRBJ2-4; the D segment call TRBD2 is taken from the table without a DNA check. TRBV21-1 is assigned pseudogene status. The CDR3 covers 16 residues. CDR3: CAFSGRLVLAKNIQYF. CDR3 nucleotide sequence: TGTGCCTTTAGCGGGAGATTAGTCCTAGCCAAAAACATTCAGTACTTC.

The genes are TRBV27 and TRBJ2-2, with D tentatively TRBD1 (6 bases). CDR1 is MNHEY and CDR2 is SMNVEV in the germline V gene (reference sequence). This CDR3 has 13 residues. Between the trimmed V and J ends, which lost 5 bases and 5 bases, there was a span of 9 bases. CDR3 in DNA: TGTGCCAGCAGTCCCCAGGGGACCGGGGAGCTGTTTTTT. Protein sequence: CASSPQGTGELFF.

The chain is built from TRBV19 and TRBJ2-3; D call uncertain. The CDR3 extends over 18 amino acids. V lost 0 bases, J lost 4 bases, and 20 bases lay in between. In germline, CDR1 is LNHDA, CDR2 SQIVND (reference sequence). The CDR3 protein is CASSIDDSIGPQADTQYF. In DNA form, the CDR3 reads TGTGCCAGTAGTATAGATGACTCAATAGGGCCTCAGGCAGATACGCAGTATTTT.

The CDR3 loop reads CASSFFGTDEQYF. The CDR3 nucleotides are TGTGCCAGCAGCTTCTTCGGGACAGACGAGCAGTACTTC. This chain joins TRBV7-9 and TRBJ2-7; 7 nucleotides align to TRBD1. CDR1 and CDR2 from the germline V gene are SEHNR and FQNEAQ (reference sequence). The J segment lost 5 bases and the V segment lost 3 bases, leaving 4 bases of the junction unmatched. This CDR3 is 13 amino acids long.

The rearrangement joins TRBV2 to TRBJ2-7; maybe TRBD2 (6 bases). The V gene lost 8 bases and the J gene lost 5 bases, with 19 bases spanning the gap. The CDR3 contains 14 residues. Germline assignment: CDR1 SNHLY and CDR2 FYNNEI. The chain's CDR3 is CASAGWGSGDEQYF. The CDR3 bases are TGTGCCAGCGCGGGTTGGGGATCGGGGGACGAGCAGTACTTC.

V gene TRBV7-6 combines with J gene TRBJ2-1; possibly TRBD1 for D (6 bases). Trimming took off 1 base at V and 7 bases at J, with 8 bases between the two ends. Germline V gene data show CDR1 as SGHVS and CDR2 as FNYEAQ. This CDR3 has 13 amino acids. CDR3 loop: CASSLVGGNEQFF. In DNA form, the CDR3 reads TGTGCCAGCAGCTTAGTAGGGGGTAATGAGCAGTTCTTC.

The genes are TRBV6-1 and TRBJ2-5; D gene ambiguous. Looked up from germline, CDR1 is MNHNS and CDR2 is SASEGT. This CDR3 is built from 15 residues. Trimming cost V 2 bases and J 2 bases, with 12 bases left between them. Written as DNA, the CDR3 is TGTGCCAGCAGTGAATACCCCCTGGCGCAAGAGACCCAGTACTTC. As protein: CASSEYPLAQETQYF.

The chain employs TRBV5-1 and TRBJ2-7; no clear D gene. Per germline, CDR1 SGHRS and CDR2 YFSETQ. The CDR3 has 14 residues. Trimming cost V 0 bases and J 6 bases, with 13 bases left between them. The CDR3 loop is CASSLGPTIAEQYF. DNA for the CDR3: TGCGCCAGCAGCTTGGGACCCACTATCGCCGAGCAGTACTTC.

Of note for this clone: Sequence at one end of the junction differs from germline and may be a read error. This rearrangement joins TRBV28 to TRBJ2-7; a weak D match, TRBD2 (5 bases). The CDR3 covers 12 residues. CDR1 is MDHEN, CDR2 SYDVKM, per germline. CDR3 loop: CASSSRGRRASF. In DNA form, the CDR3 reads TGTGCCAGCAGTTCCAGAGGGCGTCGGGCCAGCTTC.

The genes are TRBV4-1 and TRBJ1-1, with D tentatively TRBD1 (5 bases). Germline CDR1 and CDR2: MGHRA and YSYEKL. V lost 3 bases and J 5 bases, leaving 13 bases between the germline ends. This CDR3 comprises 14 residues. The chain's CDR3 is CASSQPTWGTEAFF. CDR3 sequence (DNA): TGCGCCAGCAGCCAGCCGACGTGGGGGACTGAAGCTTTCTTT.

This clone was picked up one time. The V and J genes are TRBV5-5 and TRBJ2-7; either TRBD1 or TRBD2 may supply D (6 bases each). CDR3 size: 19 residues. The V and J ends lost 0 bases and 0 bases respectively, with 22 bases between them. Germline V lookup: CDR1 SGHKS, CDR2 YYEKEE (reference sequence). The CDR3 is CASSLDAAGSGHHSYEQYF. The CDR3 nucleotides read TGTGCCAGCAGCTTGGACGCCGCGGGATCGGGACACCACTCCTACGAGCAGTACTTC.

The V gene is TRBV6-5, the J gene TRBJ2-7; TRBD1 aligns across 7 bases. This CDR3 contains 15 residues. Unmatched junction bases numbered 9, after V lost 0 bases and J lost 7 bases. Germline CDR1 is MNHEY and CDR2 is SVGAGI. The CDR3 loop reads CASSYSTAGGEEQYF. The CDR3 nucleotides read TGTGCCAGCAGTTACTCGACGGCAGGGGGAGAAGAGCAGTACTTC.

The rearrangement links TRBV29-1 to TRBJ1-1; TRBD1 is a possible D gene (5 bases). The CDR3 runs to 11 residues. Germline V gene lookup returns CDR1 SQVTM and CDR2 ANQGSEA. V was trimmed by 3 bases and J by 5 bases, leaving 7 bases between them. CDR3 bases: TGCAGCGTTGAGGGACGAACTGAAGCTTTCTTT. This encodes CSVEGRTEAFF.

The chain uses TRBV18 and TRBJ2-7; 11 bases match TRBD1. Trimming at V came to 5 bases and at J to 4 bases, leaving 1 base not matched to a gene. The CDR3 sequence is 13 residues long. Looked up from germline, CDR1 is KGHSH and CDR2 is LQKENI. The DNA for the CDR3 is TGTGCCAGCTCAGGGGACAGGGGGTACGAGCAGTACTTC. Its translation: CASSGDRGYEQYF.

The chain recombines TRBV25-1 with TRBJ1-1; no firm D call. Trimming cost V 2 bases and J 5 bases, with 9 bases left between them. The CDR3 is made up of 13 amino acids. Germline assignment: CDR1 MGHDK and CDR2 SYGVNS. CDR3 in amino acids: CASSEQLETEAFF. CDR3 sequence (DNA): TGTGCCAGCAGTGAACAATTGGAGACTGAAGCTTTCTTT.

The rearrangement uses TRBV28 and TRBJ2-7; no reliable D call. Trimming took off 3 bases at V and 1 base at J, with 10 bases between the two ends. This CDR3 is built from 14 residues. The V gene's germline CDR1 is MDHEN and CDR2 SYDVKM. The CDR3 region is CASSLGGLSYEQYF. The CDR3 DNA reads TGTGCCAGCAGTTTGGGTGGGCTATCCTACGAGCAGTACTTC.

The chain couples TRBV11-3 to TRBJ2-2; 7 bases agree with TRBD1. CDR3 length: 16 amino acids. CDR1 is SGHNT, CDR2 YENEEA, per germline. V lost 4 bases, J lost 8 bases, and 13 bases stayed unmatched. The CDR3 sequence: CASSSPPRQGRGELFF. The CDR3 DNA reads TGTGCCAGCAGCTCCCCCCCACGACAGGGAAGGGGGGAGCTGTTTTTT.

The V and J genes are TRBV27 and TRBJ2-1; D is uncertain. Trimming left V 7 bases short and J 5 bases short, with 21 bases between. Germline CDR1 and CDR2: MNHEY and SMNVEV (reference sequence). The CDR3 loop spans 16 amino acids. CDR3 in DNA: TGTGCCAGCACCCCCGACCCTCGGCTCGCCCACAATGAGCAGTTCTTC. Translating gives CASTPDPRLAHNEQFF.

V and J are TRBV7-9 and TRBJ2-5; TRBD1 matches at 10 bases. J gave up 4 bases and V 4 bases, and 9 bases lay outside the gene matches. Germline CDR1 is SEHNR and CDR2 is FQNEAQ (reference sequence). The CDR3 runs 16 residues. CDR3 loop: CASSSSPRTGGETQYF. In DNA, the CDR3 is TGTGCCAGCAGCTCCTCACCGCGGACAGGGGGAGAGACCCAGTACTTC.

The chain links TRBV6-1 to TRBJ2-7; 7 bases line up with TRBD1. This CDR3 is built from 16 residues. V lost 1 base and J lost 2; bases outside the gene matches: 8. Germline-derived CDR1 and CDR2 are MNHNS and SASEGT. Here the CDR3 reads CASSEEYRRGTYEQYF. The CDR3 DNA follows: TGTGCCAGCAGTGAAGAGTACCGCAGGGGGACCTACGAGCAGTACTTC.

The chain uses TRBV6-1 and TRBJ2-7, with a possible D match to TRBD2 (5 bases). Trimming removed 0 bases at V and 4 bases at J, with 13 bases between. The length of the CDR3 is 15 residues. From germline, CDR1 is MNHNS and CDR2 SASEGT. The CDR3 region is CASSEAGSSVYEQYF. CDR3 in DNA: TGTGCCAGCAGTGAAGCGGGGAGTTCGGTGTACGAGCAGTACTTC.

The chain carries TRBV12-5 and TRBJ2-7; D unresolved. CDR1 LGHNT and CDR2 FRNRAP come from the germline V gene. The ends were cut back, 6 bases at V and 3 bases at J, with 3 bases in the middle. The length of the CDR3 is 10 residues. CDR3 protein: CASGIYEQYF. The CDR3 DNA is TGTGCTAGTGGGATCTACGAGCAGTACTTC.

This chain connects TRBV4-1 to TRBJ2-7; 11 positions agree with TRBD1. CDR1 MGHRA and CDR2 YSYEKL come from the germline V gene. CDR3 size: 15 residues. V dropped 7 bases and J dropped 5; count of bases not matched to a gene: 10. The CDR3 loop is CASTPTWTGGDEQYF. For the CDR3, the DNA is TGCGCCAGCACCCCTACCTGGACAGGGGGCGACGAGCAGTACTTC.

V gene TRBV9 combines with J gene TRBJ1-2; 7 nucleotides match TRBD1. Per the germline V gene, CDR1 is SGDLS and CDR2 is YYNGEE. The CDR3 contains 13 residues. The V segment lost 5 bases and the J segment 2 bases; nucleotides outside the gene matches: 3. The CDR3 sequence is CASSETGNYGYTF. In DNA, the CDR3 is TGTGCCAGCAGTGAGACAGGGAACTATGGCTACACCTTC.

Judged by abundance, this clone is medium-sized. The V gene is TRBV4-3, the J gene TRBJ1-2; D is unresolved. CDR1 is LGHNA, CDR2 YSLEER, per germline. The germline V and J ends were trimmed by 0 bases and 8 bases, with 10 bases remaining between them. The CDR3 has 13 residues. CDR3 loop: CASSQDYTRGYTF. The CDR3 bases are TGCGCCAGCAGCCAAGATTATACTAGGGGCTACACCTTC.

CDR3 nucleotides: TGTGCCAGCAGCCCATGGGCCGGAGAGGGGTCCTACGAGCAGTACTTC. It codes for CASSPWAGEGSYEQYF. The chain joins TRBV7-8 to TRBJ2-7; D possibly matches TRBD1 or TRBD2 (5 bases each). The germline gives CDR1 SGHVS, CDR2 FQNEAQ. Trimming removed 5 bases from V and 1 base from J, with 18 bases in between. This CDR3 region has 16 residues.

The gene calls are TRBV4-1 and TRBJ2-7, with 11 bases fitting TRBD1. The germline gives CDR1 MGHRA, CDR2 YSYEKL. V trimming: 4 bases; J trimming: 6 bases; junction bases outside the gene matches: 5. CDR3 length: 14 residues. CDR3 bases: TGCGCCAGCAGCCTCGGACAGGGGGCCTCCGAGCAGTACTTC. It encodes CASSLGQGASEQYF.

This clone is a singleton in its sample. This chain connects TRBV11-1 to TRBJ2-2, with a possible D match to TRBD1 (6 bases). There are 15 residues in the CDR3. Germline V lookup: CDR1 SGHAT, CDR2 FQDESV (reference sequence). The ends were cut back, 6 bases at V and 2 bases at J, with 13 bases in the middle. The CDR3 DNA reads as TGTGCCAGCAGTCCGACAGGAGATAACACCGGGGAGCTGTTTTTT. Encoded protein: CASSPTGDNTGELFF.